Listed below are T cell receptor beta chains from one sample, sequenced in a study of blood T cell repertoires in COVID-19. Sequencing used immunoSEQ multiplex PCR; TCRdb keeps in-frame clones, though not all of them. The sample carries fewer than 300,000 clones, approximately 87% recorded once. The specimen was peripheral blood. Every receptor here comes from a human donor in a cohort sampled during active COVID-19. Both conserved end residues are part of each CDR3. D genes are given only for firm matches.

cdr3_nt	cdr3_aa	d_call	j_call	v_call
TGTGCCAGCAGTGAATACCGACAGAACTATGGCTACACCTTC	CASSEYRQNYGYTF	NA	TRBJ1-2	TRBV25-1
TGTGCCAGTAAAGACAGTCCTCTTAGCTCCTACGAGCAGTACTTC	CASKDSPLSSYEQYF	NA	TRBJ2-7	TRBV6-6
TGTGCCAGCAGTCGACAGGGGGCCTACGAGCAGTACTTC	CASSRQGAYEQYF	TRBD1	TRBJ2-7	TRBV12-3/TRBV12-4
TGCGCCAGCAGCCTGAGCAGGGGAGCTGGGGCCAACGTCCTGACTTTC	CASSLSRGAGANVLTF	NA	TRBJ2-6	TRBV5-1
TGTGCCAGCAGTGTGCGGGGCCTAAGCTCCTATAATTCACCCCTCCACTTT	CASSVRGLSSYNSPLHF	NA	TRBJ1-6	TRBV6-1
TGTGCCAGCAGCTTGAAACTAGCGGGAGATACGCAGTATTTT	CASSLKLAGDTQYF	TRBD2	TRBJ2-3	TRBV7-2
TGCGCCAGCAGCCCGTGGACTAGCTACGAGCAGTACTTC	CASSPWTSYEQYF	TRBD2	TRBJ2-7	TRBV5-1
TGCGCCAGCAGCGTGGGACACCTATCCTCCTACGAGCAGTACTTC	CASSVGHLSSYEQYF	NA	TRBJ2-7	TRBV5-1
TGTGCCAGCTCACCGGTGCTAGCGGGAGGGCCAGGGGATGAGCAGTTCTTC	CASSPVLAGGPGDEQFF	TRBD2	TRBJ2-1	TRBV18
TGTGCCAGCAGTTTACCAGGGCGGCAAGAGACCCAGTACTTC	CASSLPGRQETQYF	NA	TRBJ2-5	TRBV28
TGTGCCAGCAGCTTCTACTCGGAGACCTACGAGCAGTACTTC	CASSFYSETYEQYF	NA	TRBJ2-7	TRBV5-6
TGTGCCAGCACACTGGAGGACACCGGGGAGCTGTTTTTT	CASTLEDTGELFF	NA	TRBJ2-2	TRBV12-3/TRBV12-4